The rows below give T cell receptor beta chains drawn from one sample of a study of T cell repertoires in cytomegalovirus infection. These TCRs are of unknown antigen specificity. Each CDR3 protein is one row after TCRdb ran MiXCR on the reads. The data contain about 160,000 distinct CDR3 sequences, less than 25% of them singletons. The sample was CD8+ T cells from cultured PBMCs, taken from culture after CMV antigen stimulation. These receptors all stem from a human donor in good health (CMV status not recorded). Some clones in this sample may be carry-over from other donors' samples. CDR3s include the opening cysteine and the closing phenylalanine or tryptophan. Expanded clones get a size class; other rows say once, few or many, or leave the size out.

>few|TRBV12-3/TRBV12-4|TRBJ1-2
CASSLNARGDGYTF
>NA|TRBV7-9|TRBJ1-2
CASSLEVRTDGYTF
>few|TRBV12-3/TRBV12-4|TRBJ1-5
CASSMGPLVDQPQHF
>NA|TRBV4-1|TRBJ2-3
CASSQEPGLVDTQYF
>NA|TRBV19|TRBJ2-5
CASSPPPGLAGSEETQYF
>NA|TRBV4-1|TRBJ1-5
CASSPRGQGNQPQHF
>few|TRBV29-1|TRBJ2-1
CSVSTSGGLNEQFF
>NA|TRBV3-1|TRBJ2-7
CASSRTDSAVREQYF
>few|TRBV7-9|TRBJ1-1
CASSLGAPGVGTEAFF
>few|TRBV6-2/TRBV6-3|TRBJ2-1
CASLGQGDEQFF
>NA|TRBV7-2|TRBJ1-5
CASSLGQEGNQPQHF
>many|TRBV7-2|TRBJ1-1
CASSAPGQGNTEAFF
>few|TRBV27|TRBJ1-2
CASSPRRDAGYGYTF
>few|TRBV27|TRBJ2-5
CASSAGRAQETQYF
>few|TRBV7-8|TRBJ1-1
CASSPLWGGEAFF
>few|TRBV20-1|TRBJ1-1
CSADTGENTEAFF
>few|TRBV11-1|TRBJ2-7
CASSLASGFYEQYF
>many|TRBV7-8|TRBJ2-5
CASSSKTQYF
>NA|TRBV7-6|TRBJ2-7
CASSRQGATEQYF
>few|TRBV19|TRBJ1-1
CASRKGEGDTEAFF
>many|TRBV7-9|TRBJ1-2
CASSAQGEGRGRYTF
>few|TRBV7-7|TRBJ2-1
CASSRLPAGGINEQFF
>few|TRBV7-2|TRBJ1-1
CASSFNGADNTEAFF
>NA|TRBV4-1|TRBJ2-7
CASSQDGGRSREQYF
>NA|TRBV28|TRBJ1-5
CASRGTPINQPQHF
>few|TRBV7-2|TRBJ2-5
CASSFFSETQYF
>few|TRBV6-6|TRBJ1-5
CASSYGAGDQPQHF
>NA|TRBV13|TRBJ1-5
CASSLGSRGRHQPQHF
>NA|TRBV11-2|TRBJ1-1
CASSLSGGAAKGAFF
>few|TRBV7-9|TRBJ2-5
CASSASGGEETQYF